This TCR beta chain appears in the sequencing data of a study of technical replicates of blood from four donors. Trimming removed 4 bases at V and 1 base at J, with 8 bases between. The V gene's germline CDR1 is MNHEY and CDR2 SVGAGI. The CDR3 covers 15 residues. Profiling relied on immunoSEQ multiplex PCR, and the TCRdb table lists in-frame clones only, not all of them. Of 95,000 or so clones listed, around 95% were seen once; the top ten hold 0.3% to 0.35%. The rearrangement links TRBV6-5 to TRBJ2-6, with unresolved D. The TCR was taken from a human donor in good health. Material: T cells isolated from PBMCs. The CDR3 coding sequence is TGTGCCAGCAGTTCCCAGATTTCTGGGGCCAACGTCCTGACTTTC. It is translated as CASSSQISGANVLTF.